A selection of T cell receptor delta chains follows, all from one sample in a study of gamma-delta chains in newborns, infants, children. TCRdb reprocessed the reads through CATT. This sample carries fewer than 3,000 delta-chain clones, about 43% of them seen once, and the ten largest clones take about 10%. The starting material was blood, obtained at baseline. The receptors originated from a child who received the measles vaccine. Both conserved end residues are part of each CDR3. Fields, in order: clone size, D gene, V gene, J gene, CDR3 DNA, CDR3 protein. A D gene is named only where the DNA matches it firmly. Rows give clone size only sometimes, using once, few, many, or a class for an expanded clone.

clone_size: .
d_call: TRDD3
v_call: TRDV2
j_call: TRDJ3
cdr3_nt: TGTGCCTGTGACACTTTAGGGGATACCCGGGATACCCGACAGATGTTTTTC
cdr3_aa: CACDTLGDTRDTRQMFF

clone_size: .
d_call: TRDD3
v_call: TRDV1
j_call: TRDJ1
cdr3_nt: TGTGCTCTTGGGGAACTGCCATCCGATGAGTATGGGGGATACGCTGAGTACACCGATAAACTCATCTTT
cdr3_aa: CALGELPSDEYGGYAEYTDKLIF

clone_size: medium-sized
d_call: TRDD3
v_call: TRDV3
j_call: TRDJ1
cdr3_nt: TGTGCCTTTAGCCCCCTTCCCCCGACTTTACTGGGGGATACGCGGGAGGGCGATAAACTCATCTTT
cdr3_aa: CAFSPLPPTLLGDTREGDKLIF

clone_size: few
d_call: TRDD3
v_call: TRDV3
j_call: TRDJ1
cdr3_nt: TGTGCCTCCTTTCCCGGGTACTGGGGAAGGGGCACCGATAAACTCATCTTT
cdr3_aa: CASFPGYWGRGTDKLIF

clone_size: large
d_call: TRDD3
v_call: TRDV1
j_call: TRDJ1
cdr3_nt: TGTGCTCTTGGGGAAGGGGGATACGTTCTAGATAAACTCATCTTT
cdr3_aa: CALGEGGYVLDKLIF

clone_size: few
d_call: TRDD3
v_call: TRDV1
j_call: TRDJ1
cdr3_nt: TGTGCTCTTGGGGTCCACGGAGGGGCCTTCCTCCGGTTATACTGGGGGATAGGTCGCGATAAACTCATCTTT
cdr3_aa: CALGVHGGAFLRLYWGIGRDKLIF

clone_size: .
d_call: TRDD3
v_call: TRDV1
j_call: TRDJ1
cdr3_nt: TGTGCTCTTGGGGAACCATTACTGGGGAGCCGGAAACTCATCTTT
cdr3_aa: CALGEPLLGSRKLIF

clone_size: few
d_call: TRDD3
v_call: TRDV1
j_call: TRDJ1
cdr3_nt: TGTGCTCTTGGAGGTCTCTCCTACCTCTCTGTGCTGGGGGATACCCACACCGATAAACCCATCTTT
cdr3_aa: CALGGLSYLSVLGDTHTDKPIF

clone_size: .
d_call: TRDD3
v_call: TRDV1
j_call: TRDJ1
cdr3_nt: TGTGCTCTTGGGGAACTAGATACCCTATGGGGTGGGGGATCTAGACTCATCTTT
cdr3_aa: CALGELDTLWGGGSRLIF

clone_size: large
d_call: .
v_call: TRDV1
j_call: TRDJ1
cdr3_nt: TGTGCTCTTGGGGAATCCCCTCCTCCTTACTTCCTACGGAGGGGCTGGGGGATTAATAAACTCATCTTT
cdr3_aa: CALGESPPPYFLRRGWGINKLIF

clone_size: .
d_call: .
v_call: TRDV3
j_call: TRDJ1
cdr3_nt: TGTGCCAGACGGGGGTTGCTCACCGATAAACTCATCTTT
cdr3_aa: CARRGLLTDKLIF

clone_size: .
d_call: TRDD3
v_call: TRDV1
j_call: TRDJ1
cdr3_nt: TGCGCTCTTGGGGAACTAAGTCCCAACGCCTGGGGGAAAACATACACCGATAAACTCATCTTT
cdr3_aa: CALGELSPNAWGKTYTDKLIF

clone_size: medium-sized
d_call: TRDD3
v_call: TRDV3
j_call: TRDJ1
cdr3_nt: TGTGCCTTGATCTTCCTACTGGGGGATACGTACACCGATAAACTCATCTTT
cdr3_aa: CALIFLLGDTYTDKLIF

clone_size: .
d_call: TRDD3
v_call: TRDV1
j_call: TRDJ1
cdr3_nt: TGTGCTCTTGGGTCCCGGCCTTCCCCTCAAACTGGGGGATACGCCGATAAACTCATCTTT
cdr3_aa: CALGSRPSPQTGGYADKLIF

clone_size: .
d_call: .
v_call: TRDV1
j_call: TRDJ1
cdr3_nt: TGTGCTCTTGGGGAAAGGTGGGCCTTCCTAGACGGGTTGTGGGGGATCACCGTGTACACCGATAAACTCATCTTT
cdr3_aa: CALGERWAFLDGLWGITVYTDKLIF

clone_size: .
d_call: TRDD3
v_call: TRDV1
j_call: TRDJ1
cdr3_nt: TGTGCTCTTGGGGAACTGGACCCCTACACTGGGGGATACCGGCGGAGCGATAAGCTCATCTTT
cdr3_aa: CALGELDPYTGGYRRSDKLIF

clone_size: few
d_call: TRDD3
v_call: TRDV1
j_call: TRDJ1
cdr3_nt: TGTGCTCTTGGGGAAGCCCGACCATTGGGGGATAGAGGACTCATCTTT
cdr3_aa: CALGEARPLGDRGLIF

clone_size: .
d_call: .
v_call: TRDV1
j_call: TRDJ1
cdr3_nt: TGTGCTCTTGGGGAACCACGAGGGGACTACTCGAGCGGGAGAAGTCTCTCCTACGACACCGATAAACTCATCTTT
cdr3_aa: CALGEPRGDYSSGRSLSYDTDKLIF

clone_size: few
d_call: .
v_call: TRDV1
j_call: TRDJ1
cdr3_nt: TGTGCTCTTGGGGAGCCTCCGCCCTACACCGATAAACTCATCTTT
cdr3_aa: CALGEPPPYTDKLIF

clone_size: large
d_call: .
v_call: TRDV1
j_call: TRDJ1
cdr3_nt: TGTGCTCTTGGGTCACCTACTAGCCTCACCGATAAACTCATCTTT
cdr3_aa: CALGSPTSLTDKLIF

clone_size: .
d_call: TRDD3
v_call: TRAV29/DV5
j_call: TRDJ1
cdr3_nt: TGTGCAGCAACCCCGCGTTCCGAAATGCCCATCCGATCTGGGGGGACACGCTGGTACACCGATAAACTCATCTTT
cdr3_aa: CAATPRSEMPIRSGGTRWYTDKLIF

clone_size: medium-sized
d_call: .
v_call: TRAV29/DV5
j_call: TRDJ1
cdr3_nt: TGTGCAGCAAAAGCTCTTTCTGGGGCCTACGATAAACTCATCTTT
cdr3_aa: CAAKALSGAYDKLIF

clone_size: few
d_call: TRDD3
v_call: TRDV1
j_call: TRDJ2
cdr3_nt: TGTGCTCTTGGGGATAATTATTCTTTCCGGAATGGGGGATACGTACCTTTGACAGCACAACTCTTCTTT
cdr3_aa: CALGDNYSFRNGGYVPLTAQLFF

clone_size: few
d_call: TRDD3
v_call: TRDV1
j_call: TRDJ1
cdr3_nt: TGTGCTCTTGGGGAACTACGTCCCGGGGGATACTGTCCCGATAAACTCATCTTT
cdr3_aa: CALGELRPGGYCPDKLIF

clone_size: .
d_call: .
v_call: TRDV1
j_call: TRDJ1
cdr3_nt: TGTGCTCTTGGGGAACTAGAAACGGGACGCCATAATCCAGTGAAACTCATCTTT
cdr3_aa: CALGELETGRHNPVKLIF

clone_size: few
d_call: TRDD3
v_call: TRDV1
j_call: TRDJ2
cdr3_nt: TGTGCTCTCGGGGAATTCTCAGCTACGCTACTGTACTGGGGGACCCTGACAGCACAACTCTTCTTT
cdr3_aa: CALGEFSATLLYWGTLTAQLFF

clone_size: .
d_call: TRDD3
v_call: TRDV1
j_call: TRDJ1
cdr3_nt: TGTGCTCTTGGGGAACTAACCCGAAACTGGGGGATATTACGGCTCATCTTT
cdr3_aa: CALGELTRNWGILRLIF

clone_size: .
d_call: .
v_call: TRDV1
j_call: TRDJ1
cdr3_nt: TGTGCTCTTGGGGAATTCGGCCTAGGTCTTGCGGAGAGGCGGATTGGTACCGATAAACTCATCTTT
cdr3_aa: CALGEFGLGLAERRIGTDKLIF

clone_size: .
d_call: TRDD3
v_call: TRDV1
j_call: TRDJ1
cdr3_nt: TGTGCTTTTGGGGGAATCCCAGCCTGGGTTCCATGGGCGTACACCGATAAACTCATCTTT
cdr3_aa: CAFGGIPAWVPWAYTDKLIF

clone_size: .
d_call: .
v_call: TRDV1
j_call: TRDJ1
cdr3_nt: TGTGCTCTTGGGGCGCGTACTGGAGGATACAAAACCGATAAACTCATCTTT
cdr3_aa: CALGARTGGYKTDKLIF

clone_size: .
d_call: TRDD3
v_call: TRDV1
j_call: TRDJ1
cdr3_nt: TGTGCTCTTGGGCCCCCAGGGGGAGACCAGTTGCTAATAAGTCCTTTAGTCTGGGGATACGAGAATAGGCGGTTCGATAAACTCATCTTT
cdr3_aa: CALGPPGGDQLLISPLVWGYENRRFDKLIF

clone_size: .
d_call: TRDD3
v_call: TRDV1
j_call: TRDJ1
cdr3_nt: TGTGCTCTTGGGGGATTTCCGCATCCCTCTACTGGGGGATACGCGGATAAACTCATCTTT
cdr3_aa: CALGGFPHPSTGGYADKLIF

clone_size: few
d_call: TRDD3
v_call: TRAV29/DV5
j_call: TRDJ3
cdr3_nt: TGTGCAGCAAGCGACTACTGGGGGATAACCTGGGACACCCGACAGATGTTTTTC
cdr3_aa: CAASDYWGITWDTRQMFF

clone_size: once
d_call: .
v_call: TRDV3
j_call: TRDJ1
cdr3_nt: TGTGCCTTTAGCTACCCATCCCCTTCCTACGGGGGGGGATACCCATCGTACACCGATAAACTCATCTTT
cdr3_aa: CAFSYPSPSYGGGYPSYTDKLIF

clone_size: .
d_call: TRDD3
v_call: TRDV3
j_call: TRDJ1
cdr3_nt: TGTGCCTTCCGTCCCGCGTACTGGGGGATTGCCACCGATAAACTCATCTTT
cdr3_aa: CAFRPAYWGIATDKLIF

clone_size: .
d_call: TRDD3
v_call: TRDV1
j_call: TRDJ1
cdr3_nt: TGTGCTCTTCGGGCGCCCCGACCCAGGGGATACGCGATAGCCGATAAACTCATCTTT
cdr3_aa: CALRAPRPRGYAIADKLIF

clone_size: .
d_call: .
v_call: TRDV1
j_call: TRDJ1
cdr3_nt: TGTGCTCTTGGGGAACTGGGGTTCCCGGGGGTCTACACCGATAAACTCATCTTT
cdr3_aa: CALGELGFPGVYTDKLIF

clone_size: large
d_call: TRDD3
v_call: TRDV1
j_call: TRDJ1
cdr3_nt: TGTGCTCTTGGGGAACTTAGGCCCTACTGGGGGATACGCGTCACCCGGACACCCGATAAACTCATCTTT
cdr3_aa: CALGELRPYWGIRVTRTPDKLIF

clone_size: large
d_call: .
v_call: TRDV1
j_call: TRDJ1
cdr3_nt: TGTGCTCTTGGGGAATCGTGTCCAGAGAATAAACTCATCTTT
cdr3_aa: CALGESCPENKLIF

clone_size: few
d_call: .
v_call: TRDV1
j_call: TRDJ1
cdr3_nt: TGTGCTCTTGGGGAACTAGAGGGGAGGAGGGTCTACACCGATAAACTCATCTTT
cdr3_aa: CALGELEGRRVYTDKLIF

clone_size: few
d_call: TRDD3
v_call: TRDV1
j_call: TRDJ1
cdr3_nt: TGTGCTCTTGGCGACCCCCCCAGGGGACGTACTGGGGGATCCGATAAACTCATCTTT
cdr3_aa: CALGDPPRGRTGGSDKLIF

clone_size: large
d_call: .
v_call: TRDV1
j_call: TRDJ3
cdr3_nt: TGTGCTCTTGGGGTGCCTTTCCTAAGAAGCTCCTGGGACACCCGACAGATGTTTTTC
cdr3_aa: CALGVPFLRSSWDTRQMFF

clone_size: medium-sized
d_call: TRDD3
v_call: TRDV1
j_call: TRDJ1
cdr3_nt: TGTGCTCTTGGGGAACTAGGGCTCCTCCATACTGGGGGATCCGATAAACTCATCTTT
cdr3_aa: CALGELGLLHTGGSDKLIF

clone_size: once
d_call: TRDD3
v_call: TRDV3
j_call: TRDJ3
cdr3_nt: TGTTCCCCGGCCTTCTCCTGTACTGGGGGCCATCCTAAGGTCTCCTGGGACACCCGACAGATGTTTTTC
cdr3_aa: CSPAFSCTGGHPKVSWDTRQMFF

clone_size: .
d_call: TRDD3
v_call: TRDV1
j_call: TRDJ1
cdr3_nt: TGTGCTCTTGGGGCTTATGGGGGATACGGGACCGATAAACTCATCTTT
cdr3_aa: CALGAYGGYGTDKLIF

clone_size: .
d_call: TRDD3
v_call: TRDV1
j_call: TRDJ1
cdr3_nt: TGTGCTCTTGGGGACCGAGTCGCCCCTCACTGGGGGATACCCCACACCGATAAACTCATCTTT
cdr3_aa: CALGDRVAPHWGIPHTDKLIF

clone_size: few
d_call: TRDD3
v_call: TRDV1
j_call: TRDJ1
cdr3_nt: TGTGCTCTTGGGGAACTACCTACCTGGGGGGGATACGCAGGCACCGATAAACTCATCTTT
cdr3_aa: CALGELPTWGGYAGTDKLIF

clone_size: large
d_call: TRDD3
v_call: TRDV1
j_call: TRDJ1
cdr3_nt: TGTGCTCTTGGGGAACCGGGCTCTCGACGGGACTGGGGGACCCCGTACACCGATAAACTCATCTTT
cdr3_aa: CALGEPGSRRDWGTPYTDKLIF

clone_size: .
d_call: TRDD3
v_call: TRDV3
j_call: TRDJ1
cdr3_nt: TGTGCCTTTACTTCCTGCCCCTGTTTCTACTGGGGGAACTACACCGATAAACTCATCTTT
cdr3_aa: CAFTSCPCFYWGNYTDKLIF

clone_size: .
d_call: TRDD3
v_call: TRDV1
j_call: TRDJ1
cdr3_nt: TGTGCTCTTGGGGAATTTCACCCGGCGGTTGGATACGGGGGGAACACCGATAAACTCATCTTT
cdr3_aa: CALGEFHPAVGYGGNTDKLIF

clone_size: .
d_call: TRDD3
v_call: TRDV1
j_call: TRDJ1
cdr3_nt: TGTGCTCTTGGGGAACCCCCATCCTATTCGGTGCTGGGGGATAGAAGGCCCGGCGGCGATAAACTCATCTTT
cdr3_aa: CALGEPPSYSVLGDRRPGGDKLIF

clone_size: .
d_call: .
v_call: TRDV1
j_call: TRDJ1
cdr3_nt: TGTGCTCTTGGGGAACCCCCTATCCTACTAACTGGGAGCACCGATAAACTCATCTTT
cdr3_aa: CALGEPPILLTGSTDKLIF

clone_size: .
d_call: TRDD3
v_call: TRAV29/DV5
j_call: TRDJ2
cdr3_nt: TGTGCAGCAAGCGCGCTACTGGGGGATACAGCACAACTCTTCTTT
cdr3_aa: CAASALLGDTAQLFF

clone_size: .
d_call: TRDD3
v_call: TRDV1
j_call: TRDJ1
cdr3_nt: TGTGCTCTTGGGGACTCAGGCTGGGGGATACGAATAGGGAGTCGGGGGACCGATAAACTCATATTT
cdr3_aa: CALGDSGWGIRIGSRGTDKLIF

clone_size: .
d_call: TRDD3
v_call: TRDV3
j_call: TRDJ1
cdr3_nt: TGTGCCTTTGGGGGTACTGGGGGATACTCGACCGATAAACTCATCTTT
cdr3_aa: CAFGGTGGYSTDKLIF